Each of the 13 T cell receptor beta chains below was sequenced from the same sample in a study of Ad26.COV2.S vaccination and SARS-CoV-2 variants. Treatment indicated: around 19 received Ad26.COV2.S at low or high dose, single or two shots; a few received placebo; per-sample allocation not given. Sampling was performed 63 days after the first vaccine or placebo injection. Repertoires were generated with immunoSEQ multiplex PCR, while TCRdb's copy carries only in-frame clones and drops some. In the table there are 400,000 to 500,000 clones, roughly 90% of which are singletons. The sample was peripheral blood, taken in a trial of Ad26.COV2.S vaccine versus placebo. The receptors shown here come from a person between 18 and 65 years old who received the Ad26.COV2.S COVID-19 vaccine or a placebo.

This chain joins TRBV28 and TRBJ2-7; D tentatively reads TRBD1 or TRBD2 (5 bases each). V was cut by 6 bases and J by 5 bases, with 17 bases left in between. This CDR3 has 14 amino acids. The germline gives CDR1 MDHEN, CDR2 SYDVKM. CDR3 DNA sequence: TGTGCCAGCAGGAGGGGCCCGGGCAGACACGAGCAGTACTTC. Translating it yields CASRRGPGRHEQYF.

This rearrangement joins TRBV5-6 to TRBJ2-4, with D unresolved. CDR1 is SGHDT and CDR2 is YYEEEE in the germline V gene. The CDR3 runs to 14 residues. The V end lost 5 bases, the J end lost 3 bases, and 12 bases lay between the germline ends. CDR3 residues: CASSSTLNKNIQYF. CDR3 coding DNA: TGTGCCAGCAGTTCTACACTGAACAAAAACATTCAGTACTTC. Full variable domain (remainder filled in from reference TRBV5-6 and TRBJ2-4): DAGVTQSPTHLIKTRGQQVTLRCSPKSGHDTVSWYQQALGQGPQFIFQYYEEEERQRGNFPDRFSGHQFPNYSSELNVNALLLGDSALYLCASSSTLNKNIQYFGAGTRLSVL.

The rearrangement uses TRBV18 and TRBJ1-2; 8 bases are shared with TRBD1. J lost 4 bases, V lost 5 bases, and 9 bases had no gene match. Germline CDR1 reads KGHSH; CDR2 reads LQKENI. The CDR3 sequence is 15 residues long. DNA of the CDR3: TGTGCCAGCTCAACCGAGACAGGGGCGTTCTATGGCTACACCTTC. It codes for CASSTETGAFYGYTF.

The chain couples TRBV19 to TRBJ1-1; D not certain. CDR3 length equals 14 residues. The germline V gene encodes CDR1 LNHDA and CDR2 SQIVND (reference sequence). V gave up 3 bases and J gave up 3 bases, with 11 bases separating them. The CDR3 is CASSMPTGYTEAFF. DNA for the CDR3: TGTGCCAGTAGTATGCCCACCGGGTACACTGAAGCTTTCTTT.

The chain couples TRBV11-2 to TRBJ2-7; no clear D. The CDR3 sequence is 14 residues long. Germline-derived CDR1 and CDR2 are SGHAT and FQNNGV. V was trimmed by 3 bases and J by 4 bases, leaving 13 bases between them. The DNA of the CDR3 is TGTGCCAGCAGCTTCGGCGGAGAAACTTACGAGCAGTACTTC. Its protein product is CASSFGGETYEQYF.

The V and J genes are TRBV27 and TRBJ1-1, with 9 positions matching TRBD1. With 2 bases clipped from V and 1 base from J, the junction kept 5 bases outside the gene matches. CDR1 and CDR2 from the germline V gene are MNHEY and SMNVEV (reference sequence). The CDR3 is 16 amino acids. For the CDR3, the DNA is TGTGCCAGCAGTTTAAAGGGGACAGGGAGGAACACTGAAGCTTTCTTT. The encoded protein is CASSLKGTGRNTEAFF.

The rearrangement links TRBV29-1 to TRBJ2-1, with 8 bases identical to TRBD1. The trim removed 4 bases at V and 4 bases at J, leaving 6 bases unmatched. CDR3 length: 14 residues. Per germline, CDR1 SQVTM and CDR2 ANQGSEA. The CDR3 sequence: CSVGLDREYNEQFF. The CDR3, as DNA: TGCAGCGTTGGTTTGGACAGGGAGTACAATGAGCAGTTCTTC.

The V gene is TRBV29-1, the J gene TRBJ2-5; tentatively, D is TRBD2 (5 bases). V was pared by 0 bases and J by 7 bases, with 9 bases between. The CDR3 has 12 residues. Germline V CDR1 and CDR2: SQVTM, ANQGSEA. The CDR3 sequence: CSVEEPRGTQYF. CDR3 coding DNA: TGCAGCGTTGAAGAACCTCGGGGGACCCAGTACTTC.

This chain joins TRBV7-8 and TRBJ2-3; 8 bases fit TRBD2. The junction had 9 bases not matched to a gene; V was cut back by 1 base and J by 0 bases. The CDR3 runs to 18 residues. Germline assignment: CDR1 SGHVS and CDR2 FQNEAQ. The CDR3 region is CASSLGISGASSTDTQYF. Written as DNA, the CDR3 is TGTGCCAGCAGCTTAGGTATTAGCGGGGCCTCTAGCACAGATACGCAGTATTTT.

The genes are TRBV28 and TRBJ1-6, with D perhaps matching TRBD1 (5 bases). There are 16 residues in the CDR3. CDR1 is MDHEN and CDR2 is SYDVKM in the germline V gene. V was pared by 6 bases and J by 7 bases, with 19 bases between. The CDR3 DNA sequence: TGTGCCAGCAGACATAGCTCCGGGGCCGAGAATTCACCCCTCCACTTT. Translating gives CASRHSSGAENSPLHF.

V usage is TRBV28 and J usage is TRBJ2-7; tentatively, D is TRBD2 (6 bases). The CDR3 extends over 14 amino acids. Germline assignment: CDR1 MDHEN and CDR2 SYDVKM. V lost 6 bases, J lost 2 bases, and 14 bases lay in between. CDR3 bases: TGTGCCAGCAGGGGCGGGGTAGGTACCTACGAGCAGTACTTC. Protein sequence: CASRGGVGTYEQYF.

The chain has TRBV6-1 and TRBJ1-5; D might be TRBD1 (6 bases). Trimming pared 4 bases from V and 0 bases from J, leaving 16 bases between. Germline CDR1 reads MNHNS; CDR2 reads SASEGT. The CDR3 has 17 residues. The CDR3 region is CASSGPHRANSNQPQHF. The CDR3 nucleotides read TGTGCCAGCAGTGGACCGCACAGGGCAAATAGCAATCAGCCCCAGCATTTT.

This clone was detected once. V usage is TRBV30 and J usage is TRBJ1-2, with 12 bases matching TRBD1. Germline V gene lookup returns CDR1 GTSNPN and CDR2 SVGIG (reference sequence). The CDR3 has 14 amino acids. V trimming: 1 base; J trimming: 6 bases; junction bases outside the gene matches: 3. The CDR3 here is CAWSAGTGGNGYTF. Here the CDR3 DNA reads TGTGCCTGGAGTGCCGGGACAGGGGGCAATGGCTACACCTTC.